The rows below give T cell receptor beta chains drawn from one sample of a study of shared clonotypes between healthy human individuals. Data came from immunoSEQ multiplex PCR; TCRdb stores just in-frame clones and leaves some out. The sample yields 2,500,000 or so clones, approximately 93% seen once. What was sequenced was naive CD4+ T cells from PBMCs. The source of these receptors is a man aged 18 to 29 in good health. Some clones in this sample may be carry-over from other donors' samples. CDR3s include the opening cysteine and the closing phenylalanine or tryptophan. D genes are given only for firm matches. Size is omitted from some rows. Given values are once, few, many or a class for expanded clones.

D,size,J,V,CDR3,DNA
TRBD1,-,TRBJ1-6,TRBV30,CAWSGGQGPLHF,TGTGCCTGGAGTGGGGGACAGGGCCCCCTCCACTTT
-,-,TRBJ2-2,TRBV28,CASSFMSRDTGELFF,TGTGCCAGCAGTTTTATGAGCAGGGACACCGGGGAGCTGTTTTTT
-,-,TRBJ2-7,TRBV7-9,CASSLGQSTTYEQYF,TGTGCCAGCAGCTTAGGACAGAGCACTACCTACGAGCAGTACTTC
-,-,TRBJ1-2,TRBV9,CASSAYSADYGYTF,TGTGCCAGCAGCGCCTATTCGGCAGACTATGGCTACACCTTC
TRBD1,once,TRBJ1-1,TRBV5-1,CASSSTGFAEAFF,TGCGCCAGCAGCTCGACAGGGTTCGCTGAAGCTTTCTTT
TRBD2,-,TRBJ2-5,TRBV9,CASSTTSGGRETQYF,TGTGCCAGCAGCACTACTAGCGGAGGGAGGGAGACCCAGTACTTC
-,-,TRBJ2-2,TRBV20-1,CSARGPGELFF,TGCAGTGCTAGGGGTCCCGGGGAGCTGTTTTTT
-,-,TRBJ2-7,TRBV25-1,CASSDHQGHEDEQYF,TGTGCCAGCAGTGATCACCAGGGGCATGAGGACGAGCAGTACTTC
-,-,TRBJ2-7,TRBV7-4,CASNPPREWEWEQYF,TGTGCCAGCAACCCCCCTAGAGAGTGGGAGTGGGAGCAGTACTTC
TRBD1,-,TRBJ2-1,TRBV27,CASRGQGAYNEQFF,TGTGCCAGCAGAGGACAGGGCGCCTACAATGAGCAGTTCTTC
TRBD1,-,TRBJ2-2,TRBV28,CASSLSGQRASGTGELFF,TGTGCCAGCAGTTTATCGGGACAGAGGGCCTCGGGCACCGGGGAGCTGTTTTTT
-,-,TRBJ2-7,TRBV15,CATSREATWRSYEQYF,TGTGCCACCAGCAGAGAGGCGACTTGGCGGTCCTACGAGCAGTACTTC
TRBD2,-,TRBJ2-1,TRBV27,CASSSAGESYNEQFF,TGTGCCAGCAGTTCAGCGGGAGAGTCCTACAATGAGCAGTTCTTC
-,-,TRBJ2-1,TRBV7-2,CASSLSSGHYNEQFF,TGTGCCAGCAGCCTCTCAAGCGGGCATTACAATGAGCAGTTCTTC
-,-,TRBJ1-4,TRBV4-3,CASSPRVTNEKLFF,TGCGCCAGCAGCCCCCGGGTGACTAATGAAAAACTGTTTTTT
-,-,TRBJ1-5,TRBV19,CASSIDRPNQPQHF,TGTGCCAGTAGCATAGACAGGCCCAATCAGCCCCAGCATTTT
-,-,TRBJ2-5,TRBV30,CACLGRERQETQYF,TGTGCCTGTTTAGGACGAGAGAGACAAGAGACCCAGTACTTC
-,-,TRBJ2-3,TRBV7-2,CASSGTSGYDTQYF,TGTGCCAGCAGCGGGACGTCGGGTTACGATACGCAGTATTTT
-,-,TRBJ1-1,TRBV5-1,CASNMTANTEAFF,TGCGCCAGCAACATGACAGCTAACACTGAAGCTTTCTTT
-,-,TRBJ1-2,TRBV28,CASSLAVDYGYTF,TGTGCCAGCAGTTTAGCCGTTGACTATGGCTACACCTTC
-,-,TRBJ2-1,TRBV7-2,CASSLVGYLGNEQFF,TGTGCCAGCAGCTTAGTTGGCTACCTTGGGAATGAGCAGTTCTTC
-,-,TRBJ1-3,TRBV28,CASTRGSSGNTIYF,TGTGCCAGCACGAGGGGAAGCTCTGGAAACACCATATATTTT
TRBD2,-,TRBJ2-7,TRBV5-1,CASSLAAVAGVLYEQYF,TGCGCCAGCAGCTTGGCCGCGGTAGCGGGAGTGTTATACGAGCAGTACTTC
TRBD1,once,TRBJ2-7,TRBV27,CASKIRGLTQDHYEQYF,TGTGCCAGCAAAATTAGGGGGCTAACCCAAGACCACTACGAGCAGTACTTC
TRBD2,few,TRBJ2-1,TRBV7-2,CASSRTSGPYNEQFF,TGTGCCAGCAGCCGGACTAGCGGACCCTACAATGAGCAGTTCTTC
-,-,TRBJ2-1,TRBV7-7,CASSSGGGSKNEQFF,TGTGCCAGCAGCTCTGGTGGGGGGTCAAAGAATGAGCAGTTCTTC
TRBD2,once,TRBJ2-3,TRBV27,CASISRLAADTDTQYF,TGTGCCAGCATTTCGAGACTAGCAGCCGACACAGATACGCAGTATTTT
TRBD2,-,TRBJ2-2,TRBV27,CASSSGGPGTGELFF,TGTGCCAGCAGTTCGGGAGGGCCGGGCACCGGGGAGCTGTTTTTT
TRBD2,-,TRBJ2-3,TRBV7-9,CASSHLPLAGGPDTQYF,TGTGCCAGCAGCCACCTGCCCCTAGCGGGAGGACCAGATACGCAGTATTTT
-,few,TRBJ2-2,TRBV4-1,CASSQVGVTGELFF,TGCGCCAGCAGCCAAGTCGGGGTCACCGGGGAGCTGTTTTTT
-,-,TRBJ2-2,TRBV6-1,CASSARLGGGVPGELFF,TGTGCCAGCAGTGCTAGACTGGGCGGCGGGGTCCCCGGGGAGCTGTTTTTT
-,-,TRBJ2-2,TRBV2,CASSRSANTGELFF,TGTGCCAGCAGTCGGTCCGCTAACACCGGGGAGCTGTTTTTT
-,once,TRBJ1-4,TRBV19,CASTGTDRFNEKLFF,TGTGCCAGTACCGGGACCGACAGGTTTAATGAAAAACTGTTTTTT
-,few,TRBJ1-1,TRBV5-1,CASTRTGNTEAFF,TGCGCCAGCACCCGCACAGGGAACACTGAAGCTTTCTTT
-,-,TRBJ2-1,TRBV7-9,CASSLATPIGNEQFF,TGTGCCAGCAGCTTAGCCACCCCCATTGGGAATGAGCAGTTCTTC
-,-,TRBJ2-2,TRBV27,CASRGPGMPGELFF,TGTGCCAGCCGGGGGCCCGGAATGCCCGGGGAGCTGTTTTTT
-,-,TRBJ2-1,TRBV18,CASSPRDFSSNEQFF,TGTGCCAGCTCACCACGGGACTTCTCTTCCAATGAGCAGTTCTTC
TRBD1,-,TRBJ2-7,TRBV5-1,CASSRDRGLYEQYF,TGCGCCAGCAGCCGGGACAGGGGGCTCTACGAGCAGTACTTC
-,-,TRBJ2-1,TRBV5-1,CASSLGLATYNEQFF,TGCGCCAGCAGCTTGGGATTAGCGACTTACAATGAGCAGTTCTTC
-,-,TRBJ1-4,TRBV7-9,CASSSGGNEKLFF,TGTGCCAGCAGCTCCGGGGGCAATGAAAAACTGTTTTTT
TRBD1,-,TRBJ2-3,TRBV7-2,CASSRGSDRGSF,TGTGCCAGCAGCCGAGGCTCGGACAGGGGTAGTTTT
-,-,TRBJ1-2,TRBV6-1,CASSEASFYGYTF,TGTGCCAGCAGTGAAGCATCCTTCTATGGCTACACCTTC
-,-,TRBJ1-1,TRBV10-3,CAISRWRGSDTEAFF,TGTGCCATCAGCCGCTGGAGGGGTTCGGACACTGAAGCTTTCTTT
-,-,TRBJ2-3,TRBV30,CAWSVRLADRTQYF,TGTGCCTGGAGTGTACGACTGGCCGATCGTACGCAGTATTTT
-,-,TRBJ1-2,TRBV6-1,CASSEAAARGAGYTF,TGTGCCAGCAGTGAAGCGGCAGCCAGGGGAGCAGGCTACACCTTC
-,-,TRBJ2-7,TRBV16,CASSQRGRTAPYF,TGTGCCAGCAGCCAAAGGGGTAGGACAGCTCCGTACTTC
-,-,TRBJ2-1,TRBV4-1,CASSPGTGQGGNEQFF,TGCGCCAGCAGCCCTGGAACCGGACAGGGAGGGAATGAGCAGTTCTTC
-,-,TRBJ2-7,TRBV28,CASSFYFSYEQYF,TGTGCCAGCAGTTTCTACTTTTCCTACGAGCAGTACTTC
TRBD2,-,TRBJ2-5,TRBV6-4,CASSGTSGRAQETQYF,TGTGCCAGCAGCGGGACTAGCGGGAGGGCCCAAGAGACCCAGTACTTC
TRBD1,once,TRBJ2-1,TRBV7-9,CASSQYQGDNEQFF,TGTGCCAGCAGTCAGTACCAGGGGGACAATGAGCAGTTCTTC
-,-,TRBJ1-2,TRBV7-9,CASSLEGNRGYTF,TGTGCCAGCAGCTTAGAGGGGAACAGGGGCTACACCTTC
TRBD2,once,TRBJ2-5,TRBV4-1,CASSQGPFGTSVQETQYF,TGCGCCAGCAGCCAAGGGCCTTTCGGGACTAGCGTCCAAGAGACCCAGTACTTC
-,-,TRBJ1-2,TRBV21-1,CASSPLGDRKDYTF,TGTGCCAGCAGCCCACTCGGGGACAGGAAAGACTACACCTTC